This TCR beta chain was captured in a study of T cell repertoires in cytomegalovirus infection. Study at large: Through public TCR beta signatures, both CMV infection and matching HLA type were indicated. Study results and limitations: Within the response measured ex vivo, HLA-C-restricted CMV-specific TCR beta clonotypes were dominant. The study identified carriers of CMV plus the relevant HLA from cumulative public TCR beta family frequency.

This clonotype was seen only a few times. Its antigen is still unknown. TCRdb re-derived calls from the reads in MiXCR, one entry per CDR3 protein. The sample carries a few hundred thousand distinct CDR3 sequences, around 25% recorded once. V lost 4 bases, J lost 4 bases, and 8 bases stayed unmatched. CDR1 is SGHNT and CDR2 is YYREEE in the germline V gene (reference sequence). The length of the CDR3 is 16 residues. The starting material was cultured PBMCs, obtained from culture after CMV antigen stimulation. The TCR comes from a human donor in good health (CMV status not recorded). Some clones in this sample may be carry-over from other donors' samples. The rearrangement joins TRBV5-4 to TRBJ2-1; 10 bases map to TRBD1. DNA of the CDR3: TGTGCCAGCAGCGGGGGACAGGGGCAGGCGTACAATGAGCAGTTCTTC. The encoded protein is CASSGGQGQAYNEQFF.